The 3 T cell receptor beta chains given below trace back to one sample, sequenced in a study of cytomegalovirus exposure and HLA in healthy donors. Amplification used 60 Vbeta primers and 13 Jbeta primers. Assay used: immunoSEQ multiplex PCR; TCRdb lists only in-frame clones, some missing. This table holds approximately 120,000 clones, around 82% found once. The material sequenced was PBMCs. The receptors originated from a man aged 40-55 years in good health and CMV-seronegative.

The rearrangement uses TRBV10-3 and TRBJ1-4; 7 bases match TRBD1. J was trimmed by 4 bases and V by 8 bases; bases with no gene match: 4. From germline, CDR1 is ENHRY and CDR2 SYGVKD. This CDR3 has 13 amino acids. Here the CDR3 reads CAIGDRLNEKLFF. The DNA of the CDR3 is TGTGCCATCGGGGACAGACTTAATGAAAAACTGTTTTTT.

This chain uses TRBV5-6 with TRBJ1-1; 7 bases map to TRBD1. This CDR3 has 15 residues. Trimming at V came to 4 bases and at J to 4 bases, leaving 10 bases not matched to a gene. In germline, CDR1 is SGHDT, CDR2 YYEEEE. The CDR3 reads CASSPPLQGVTEAFF. The CDR3 DNA is TGTGCCAGCAGCCCCCCCCTGCAGGGGGTCACTGAAGCTTTCTTT.

This clone came up once. V usage is TRBV2 and J usage is TRBJ2-7, with 11 nucleotides matching TRBD2. Per germline, CDR1 SNHLY and CDR2 FYNNEI. Unmatched junction bases numbered 3, after V lost 6 bases and J lost 2 bases. The CDR3 extends over 14 amino acids. CDR3 amino acids: CASSRLAGPYEQYF. The CDR3 DNA is TGTGCCAGCAGCCGACTAGCGGGACCCTACGAGCAGTACTTC.